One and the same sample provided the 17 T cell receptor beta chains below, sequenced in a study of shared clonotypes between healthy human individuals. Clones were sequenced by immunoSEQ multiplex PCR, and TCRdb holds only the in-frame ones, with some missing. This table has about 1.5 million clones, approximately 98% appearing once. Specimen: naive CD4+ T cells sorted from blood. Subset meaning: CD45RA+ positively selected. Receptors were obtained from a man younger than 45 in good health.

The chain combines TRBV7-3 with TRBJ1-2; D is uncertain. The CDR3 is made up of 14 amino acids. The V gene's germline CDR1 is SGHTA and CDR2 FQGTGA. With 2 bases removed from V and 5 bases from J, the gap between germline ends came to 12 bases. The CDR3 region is CASSLAPGSYGYTF. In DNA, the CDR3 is TGTGCCAGCAGCTTAGCCCCCGGGAGTTATGGCTACACCTTC.

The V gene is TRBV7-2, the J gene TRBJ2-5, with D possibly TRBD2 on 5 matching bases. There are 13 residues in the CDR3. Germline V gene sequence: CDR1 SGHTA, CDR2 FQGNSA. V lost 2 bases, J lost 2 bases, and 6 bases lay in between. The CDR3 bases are TGTGCCAGCAGCTTATGGGAGCAAGAGACCCAGTACTTC. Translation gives CASSLWEQETQYF.

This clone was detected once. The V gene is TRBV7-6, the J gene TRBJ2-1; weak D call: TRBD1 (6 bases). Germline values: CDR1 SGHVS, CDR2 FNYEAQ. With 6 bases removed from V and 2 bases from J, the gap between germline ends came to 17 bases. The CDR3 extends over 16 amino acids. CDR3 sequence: CASSGYDRSAYNEQFF. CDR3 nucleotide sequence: TGTGCCAGCAGTGGATACGACAGGAGCGCCTACAATGAGCAGTTCTTC. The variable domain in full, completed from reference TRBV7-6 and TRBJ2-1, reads GAGVSQSPRYKVTKRGQDVALRCDPISGHVSLYWYRQALGQGPEFLTYFNYEAQQDKSGLPNDRFSAERPEGSISTLTIQRTEQRDSAMYRCASSGYDRSAYNEQFFGPGTRLTVL.

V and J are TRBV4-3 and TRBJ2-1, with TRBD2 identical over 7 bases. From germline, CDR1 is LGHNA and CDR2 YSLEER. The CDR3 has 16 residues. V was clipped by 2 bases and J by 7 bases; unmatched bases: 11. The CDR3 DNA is TGCGCCAGCAGCCAAAAGCGGGGTCCCTTTGTAAATGAGCAGTTCTTC. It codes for CASSQKRGPFVNEQFF.

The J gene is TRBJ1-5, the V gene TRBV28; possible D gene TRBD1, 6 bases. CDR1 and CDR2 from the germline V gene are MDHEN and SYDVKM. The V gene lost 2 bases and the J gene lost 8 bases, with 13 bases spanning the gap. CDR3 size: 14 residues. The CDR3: CASSLVGGDKPQHF. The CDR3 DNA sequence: TGTGCCAGCAGTTTAGTAGGGGGGGATAAGCCCCAGCATTTT.

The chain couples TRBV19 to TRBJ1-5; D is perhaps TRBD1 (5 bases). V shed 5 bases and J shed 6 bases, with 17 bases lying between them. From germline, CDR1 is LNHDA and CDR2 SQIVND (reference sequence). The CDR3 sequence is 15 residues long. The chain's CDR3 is CASSDRPRGIQPQHF. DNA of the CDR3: TGTGCCAGTAGTGATAGACCGCGGGGGATTCAGCCCCAGCATTTT.

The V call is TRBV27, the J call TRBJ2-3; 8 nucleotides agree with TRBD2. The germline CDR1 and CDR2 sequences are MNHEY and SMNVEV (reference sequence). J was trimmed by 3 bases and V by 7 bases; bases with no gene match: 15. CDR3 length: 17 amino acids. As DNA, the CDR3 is TGTGCCAGCATCGCGACCCCCGTAGCGGGATCGACAGATACGCAGTATTTT. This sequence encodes CASIATPVAGSTDTQYF.

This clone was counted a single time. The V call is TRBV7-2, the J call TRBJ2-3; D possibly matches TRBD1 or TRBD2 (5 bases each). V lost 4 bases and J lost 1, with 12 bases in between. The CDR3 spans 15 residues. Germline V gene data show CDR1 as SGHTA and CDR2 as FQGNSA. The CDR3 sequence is CASSSRDPRTDTQYF. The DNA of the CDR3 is TGTGCCAGCAGCTCCCGGGACCCTCGCACAGATACGCAGTATTTT.

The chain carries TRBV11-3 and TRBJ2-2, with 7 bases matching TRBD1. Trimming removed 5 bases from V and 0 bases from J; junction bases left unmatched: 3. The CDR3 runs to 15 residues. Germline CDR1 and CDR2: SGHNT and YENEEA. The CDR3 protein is CASSRDRANTGELFF. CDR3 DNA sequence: TGTGCCAGCAGCCGGGACAGAGCGAACACCGGGGAGCTGTTTTTT.

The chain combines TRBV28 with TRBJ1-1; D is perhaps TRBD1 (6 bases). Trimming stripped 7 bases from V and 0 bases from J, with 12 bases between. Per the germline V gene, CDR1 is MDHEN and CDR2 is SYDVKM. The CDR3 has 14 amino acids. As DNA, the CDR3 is TGTGCCAGCATCCAAGGGGGATTGAACACTGAAGCTTTCTTT. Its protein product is CASIQGGLNTEAFF.

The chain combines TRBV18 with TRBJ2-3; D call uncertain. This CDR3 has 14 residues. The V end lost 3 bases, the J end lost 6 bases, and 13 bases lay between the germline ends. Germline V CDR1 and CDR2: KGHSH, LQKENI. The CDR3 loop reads CASSPLDSSDTQYF. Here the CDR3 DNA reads TGTGCCAGCTCACCCCTCGATAGCTCCGATACGCAGTATTTT.

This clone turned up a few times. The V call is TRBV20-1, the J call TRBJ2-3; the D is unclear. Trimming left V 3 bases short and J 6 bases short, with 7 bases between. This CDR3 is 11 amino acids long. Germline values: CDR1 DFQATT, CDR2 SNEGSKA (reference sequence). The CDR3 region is CSASHQDTQYF. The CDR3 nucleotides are TGCAGTGCTAGTCATCAGGATACGCAGTATTTT.

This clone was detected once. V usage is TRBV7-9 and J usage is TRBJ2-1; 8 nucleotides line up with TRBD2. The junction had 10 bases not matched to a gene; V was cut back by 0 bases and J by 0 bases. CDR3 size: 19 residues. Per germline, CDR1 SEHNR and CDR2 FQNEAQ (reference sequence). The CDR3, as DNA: TGTGCCAGCAGCTTAGCGAAACGGACTAGCCCTAGCTCCTACAATGAGCAGTTCTTC. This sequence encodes CASSLAKRTSPSSYNEQFF.

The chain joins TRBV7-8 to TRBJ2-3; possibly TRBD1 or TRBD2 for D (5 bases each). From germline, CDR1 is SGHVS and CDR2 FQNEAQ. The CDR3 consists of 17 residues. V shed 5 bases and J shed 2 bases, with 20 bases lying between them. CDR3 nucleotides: TGTGCCAGCAGCCGGGGCCCCTACTGGGGAGACACAGATACGCAGTATTTT. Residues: CASSRGPYWGDTDTQYF.

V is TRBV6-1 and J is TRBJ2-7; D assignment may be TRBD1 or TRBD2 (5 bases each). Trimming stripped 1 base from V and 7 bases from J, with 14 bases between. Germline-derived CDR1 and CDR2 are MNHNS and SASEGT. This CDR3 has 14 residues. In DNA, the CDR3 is TGTGCCAGCAGTGAAGAGGGGTTTTCGGGGGAGCAGTACTTC. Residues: CASSEEGFSGEQYF.

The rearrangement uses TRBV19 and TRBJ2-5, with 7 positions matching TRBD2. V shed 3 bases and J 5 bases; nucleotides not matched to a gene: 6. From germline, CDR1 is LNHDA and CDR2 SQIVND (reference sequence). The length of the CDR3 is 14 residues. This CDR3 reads CASSILAAAETQYF. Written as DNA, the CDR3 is TGTGCCAGTAGTATTCTAGCGGCGGCGGAGACCCAGTACTTC.

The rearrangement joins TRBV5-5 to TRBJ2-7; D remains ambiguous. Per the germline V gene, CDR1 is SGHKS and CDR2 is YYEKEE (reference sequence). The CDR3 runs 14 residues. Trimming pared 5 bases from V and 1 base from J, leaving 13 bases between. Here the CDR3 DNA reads TGTGCCAGCAGTCATGTGGGTGTTTCCTACGAGCAGTACTTC. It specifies CASSHVGVSYEQYF.